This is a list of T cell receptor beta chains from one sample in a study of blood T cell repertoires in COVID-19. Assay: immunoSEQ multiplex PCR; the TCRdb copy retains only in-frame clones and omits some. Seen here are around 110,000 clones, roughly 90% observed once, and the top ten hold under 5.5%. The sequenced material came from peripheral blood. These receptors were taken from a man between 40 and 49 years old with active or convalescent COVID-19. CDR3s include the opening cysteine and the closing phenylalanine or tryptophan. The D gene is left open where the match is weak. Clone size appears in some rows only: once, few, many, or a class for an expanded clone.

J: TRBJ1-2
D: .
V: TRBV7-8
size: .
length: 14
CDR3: CASSLGRGTYGYTF
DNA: TGTGCCAGCAGCTTAGGAAGGGGGACCTATGGCTACACCTTC

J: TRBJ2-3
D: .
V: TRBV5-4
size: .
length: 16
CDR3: CASGSRTVSSTDTQYF
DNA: TGTGCCAGCGGTTCAAGGACAGTTTCGAGCACAGATACGCAGTATTTT

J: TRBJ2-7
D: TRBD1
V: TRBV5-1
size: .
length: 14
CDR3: CASSHTGESYEQYF
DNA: TGCGCCAGCAGCCATACAGGGGAATCCTACGAGCAGTACTTC

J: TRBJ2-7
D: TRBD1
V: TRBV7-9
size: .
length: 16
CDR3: CASSSTGTGLTYEQYF
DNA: TGTGCCAGCAGCTCGACCGGGACAGGGTTAACCTACGAGCAGTACTTC

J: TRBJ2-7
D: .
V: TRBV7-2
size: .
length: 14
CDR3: CASSDQGGPYEQYF
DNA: TGTGCCAGCAGCGATCAGGGGGGCCCCTACGAGCAGTACTTC

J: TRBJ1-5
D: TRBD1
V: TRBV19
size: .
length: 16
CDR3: CASRQGGVYSNQPQHF
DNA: TGTGCCAGTAGACAGGGGGGGGTTTATAGCAATCAGCCCCAGCATTTT

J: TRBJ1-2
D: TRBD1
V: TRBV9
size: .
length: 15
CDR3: CASSLRGQGDYGYTF
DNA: TGTGCCAGCAGCCTCCGGGGACAGGGGGACTATGGCTACACCTTC

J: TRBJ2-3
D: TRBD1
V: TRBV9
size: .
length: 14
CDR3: CASSLWTGTDTQYF
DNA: TGTGCCAGCAGCCTCTGGACAGGGACAGATACGCAGTATTTT

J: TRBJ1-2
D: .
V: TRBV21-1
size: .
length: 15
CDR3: CASSPQEWGAAGYTF
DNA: TGTGCCAGCAGCCCCCAAGAGTGGGGAGCGGCAGGCTACACCTTC

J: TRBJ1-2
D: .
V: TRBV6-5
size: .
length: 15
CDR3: CASSYFGLPNYGYTF
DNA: TGTGCCAGCAGTTACTTTGGGCTACCTAACTATGGCTACACCTTC

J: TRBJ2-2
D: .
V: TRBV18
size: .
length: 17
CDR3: CASSPLFGAEFTGELFF
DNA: TGTGCCAGCTCACCACTTTTCGGAGCGGAGTTCACCGGGGAGCTGTTTTTT

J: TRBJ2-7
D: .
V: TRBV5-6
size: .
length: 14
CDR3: CASSIGQGGREQYF
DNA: TGTGCCAGCAGCATCGGACAGGGAGGGCGCGAGCAGTACTTC

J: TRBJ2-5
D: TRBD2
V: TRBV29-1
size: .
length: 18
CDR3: CSVEKGVWLAGYQETQYF
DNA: TGCAGCGTTGAAAAGGGGGTGTGGCTAGCGGGGTACCAAGAGACCCAGTACTTC

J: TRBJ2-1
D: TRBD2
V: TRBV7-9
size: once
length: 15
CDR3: CASSPTSGRFNEQFF
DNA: TGTGCCAGCAGCCCGACTAGCGGGAGGTTCAATGAGCAGTTCTTC

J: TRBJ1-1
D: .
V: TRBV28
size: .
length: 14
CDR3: CATTEVAPGTEAFF
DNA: TGTGCCACCACCGAGGTGGCTCCCGGCACTGAAGCTTTCTTT

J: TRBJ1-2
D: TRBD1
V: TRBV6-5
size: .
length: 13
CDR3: CASSSTGLGGYTF
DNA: TGTGCCAGCAGTTCGACAGGGTTGGGTGGCTACACCTTC

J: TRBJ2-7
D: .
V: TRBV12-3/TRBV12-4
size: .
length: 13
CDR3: CASSLAGSGSQYF
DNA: TGTGCCAGCAGTCTAGCCGGGAGTGGATCGCAGTACTTC

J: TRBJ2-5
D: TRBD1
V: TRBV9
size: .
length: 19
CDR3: CASSVSIALDRGGRETQYF
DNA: TGTGCCAGCAGCGTTTCAATAGCCCTTGACAGGGGAGGTCGGGAGACCCAGTACTTC

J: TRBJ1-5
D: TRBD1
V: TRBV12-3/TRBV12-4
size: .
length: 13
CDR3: CASRQGGNQPQHF
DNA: TGTGCCAGCAGGCAGGGGGGCAATCAGCCCCAGCATTTT

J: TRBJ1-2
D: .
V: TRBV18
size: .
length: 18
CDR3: CASSPPLISTGGNYGYTF
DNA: TGTGCCAGCTCACCTCCACTTATATCGACAGGAGGTAACTATGGCTACACCTTC

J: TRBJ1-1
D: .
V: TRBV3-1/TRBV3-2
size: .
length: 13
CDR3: CASSTYRDTEAFF
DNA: TGTGCCAGCAGCACATACAGGGACACTGAAGCTTTCTTT

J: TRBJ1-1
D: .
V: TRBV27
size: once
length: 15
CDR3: CASSLSWRGNTEAFF
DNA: TGTGCCAGCAGTTTATCGTGGAGAGGGAACACTGAAGCTTTCTTT

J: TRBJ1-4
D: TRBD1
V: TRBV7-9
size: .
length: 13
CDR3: CASSPDRAQKLFF
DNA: TGTGCCAGCAGCCCTGACAGGGCGCAAAAACTGTTTTTT

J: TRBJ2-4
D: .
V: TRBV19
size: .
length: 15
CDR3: CASTFSGEAKNIQYF
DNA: TGTGCCAGTACGTTCTCGGGGGAAGCCAAAAACATTCAGTACTTC

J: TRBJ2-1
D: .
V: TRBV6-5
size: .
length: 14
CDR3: CASGKLVTYNEQFF
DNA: TGTGCCAGCGGTAAACTAGTAACCTACAATGAGCAGTTCTTC

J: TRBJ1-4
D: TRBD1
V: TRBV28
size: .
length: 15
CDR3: CASSTRDRDNEKLFF
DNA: TGTGCCAGCAGTACCAGGGACAGGGACAATGAAAAACTGTTTTTT

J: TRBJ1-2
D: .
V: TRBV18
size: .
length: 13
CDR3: CASSSDRAYGYTF
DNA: TGTGCCAGCTCATCAGACAGAGCCTATGGCTACACCTTC

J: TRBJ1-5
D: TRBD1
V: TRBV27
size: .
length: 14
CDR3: CASSGTDSNQPQHF
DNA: TGTGCCAGCAGTGGGACAGATAGCAATCAGCCCCAGCATTTT

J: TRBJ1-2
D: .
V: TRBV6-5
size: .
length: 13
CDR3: CASTLDTNYGYTF
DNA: TGTGCCAGTACACTGGACACCAACTATGGCTACACCTTC

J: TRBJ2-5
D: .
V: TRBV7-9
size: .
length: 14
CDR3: CASSPGLNQETQYF
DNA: TGTGCCAGCAGTCCCGGACTTAACCAGGAGACCCAGTACTTC

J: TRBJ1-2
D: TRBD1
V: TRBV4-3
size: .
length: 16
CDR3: CASSQDSSTGGYGYTF
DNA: TGCGCCAGCAGCCAAGATTCCTCAACAGGGGGGTATGGCTACACCTTC

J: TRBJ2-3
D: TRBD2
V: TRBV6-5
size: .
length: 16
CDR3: CASSYGRGASVDTQYF
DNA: TGTGCCAGCAGTTATGGGCGGGGGGCCTCCGTGGATACGCAGTATTTT

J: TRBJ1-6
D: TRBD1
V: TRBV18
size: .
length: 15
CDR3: CASSADRGQLSPLHF
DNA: TGTGCCAGCTCAGCCGACAGGGGGCAGCTTTCACCCCTCCACTTT

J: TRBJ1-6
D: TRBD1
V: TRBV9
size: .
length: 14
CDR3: CASTSGTGGSPLHF
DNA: TGTGCCAGCACCTCCGGGACAGGGGGCTCACCCCTCCACTTT

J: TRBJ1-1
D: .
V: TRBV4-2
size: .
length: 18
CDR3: CASSQDRGGSTLNTEAFF
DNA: TGTGCCAGCAGCCAAGATCGGGGGGGATCAACTTTGAACACTGAAGCTTTCTTT

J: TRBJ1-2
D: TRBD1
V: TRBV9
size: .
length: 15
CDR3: CASSVDGTAYYGYTF
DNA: TGTGCCAGCAGCGTAGACGGGACAGCTTACTATGGCTACACCTTC

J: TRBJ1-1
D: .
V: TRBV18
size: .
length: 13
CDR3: CASSPPGNTEAFF
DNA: TGTGCCAGCTCACCTCCAGGGAACACTGAAGCTTTCTTT